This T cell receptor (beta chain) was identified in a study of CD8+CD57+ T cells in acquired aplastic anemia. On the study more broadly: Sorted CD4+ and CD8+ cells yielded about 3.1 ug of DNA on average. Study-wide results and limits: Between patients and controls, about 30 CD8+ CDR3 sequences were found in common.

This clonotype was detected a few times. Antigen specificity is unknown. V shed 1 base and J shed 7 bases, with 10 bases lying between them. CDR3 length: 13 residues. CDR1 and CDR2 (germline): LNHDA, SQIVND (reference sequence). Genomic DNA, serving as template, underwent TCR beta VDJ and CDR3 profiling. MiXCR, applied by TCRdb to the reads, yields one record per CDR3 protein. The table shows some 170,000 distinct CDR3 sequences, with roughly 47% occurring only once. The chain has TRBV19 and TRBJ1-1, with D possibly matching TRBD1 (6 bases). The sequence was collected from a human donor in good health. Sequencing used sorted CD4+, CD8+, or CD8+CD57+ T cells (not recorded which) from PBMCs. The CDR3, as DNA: TGTGCCAGTAGTATAGGACAGGTGAATGAAGCTTTCTTT. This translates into CASSIGQVNEAFF.